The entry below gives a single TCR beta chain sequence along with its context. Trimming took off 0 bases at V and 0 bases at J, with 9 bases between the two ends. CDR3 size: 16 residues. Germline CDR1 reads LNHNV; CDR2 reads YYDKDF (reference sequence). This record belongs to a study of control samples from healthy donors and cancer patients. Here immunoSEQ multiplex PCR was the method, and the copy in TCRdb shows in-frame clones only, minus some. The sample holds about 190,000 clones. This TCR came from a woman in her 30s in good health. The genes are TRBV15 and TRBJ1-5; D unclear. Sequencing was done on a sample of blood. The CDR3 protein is CATSRDLGHSNQPQHF. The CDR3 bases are TGTGCCACCAGCAGAGATTTGGGTCATAGCAATCAGCCCCAGCATTTT.